A single sample is the source of the 28 T cell receptor beta chains below, sequenced in a study of T cell repertoires in cytomegalovirus infection. TCRdb used MiXCR to reprocess the reads, holding one entry per CDR3 protein. The table lists 230,000 or so distinct CDR3 sequences, 15% to 20% of them singletons, with about 45% in the top ten. The sample taken for sequencing was CD8+ T cells from PBMCs. The receptor source for this set is a human donor in good health (CMV status not recorded). Some clones in this sample may be carry-over from other donors' samples.

This clonotype has a handful of counts. The chain combines TRBV10-3 with TRBJ2-7; 10 bases map to TRBD1. This CDR3 is 15 amino acids long. V lost 3 bases, J lost 3 bases, and 5 bases stayed unmatched. The germline V gene encodes CDR1 ENHRY and CDR2 SYGVKD. CDR3 residues: CAISDPGTGDYEQYF. The CDR3 nucleotides are TGTGCCATCAGTGATCCCGGGACAGGGGACTACGAGCAGTACTTC.

A word on this clonotype: One end of the junction is discordant with germline, which a read error may explain. The genes are TRBV5-3 and TRBJ2-3; the D is unclear. TRBV5-3 is annotated as an ORF whose role is uncertain. This CDR3 spans 15 amino acids. CDR3 loop: CASSFTSPTTDTQYF. For the CDR3, the DNA is TGTGCCAGCAGCTTTACTTCGCCTACCACAGATACGCAGTATTTT.

This chain links TRBV2 with TRBJ2-5; D might be TRBD1 or TRBD2, each matching 6 bases. CDR1 and CDR2 from the germline V gene are SNHLY and FYNNEI. The CDR3 has 17 residues. The V and J ends lost 8 bases and 5 bases respectively, with 27 bases between them. The CDR3, as DNA: TGTGCCAGCCCCCGTGGGGACCCGGGGGCATCTGAGGAGACCCAGTACTTC. Translating gives CASPRGDPGASEETQYF. The variable domain in full, with the rest retrieved from reference TRBV2 and TRBJ2-5, is EPEVTQTPSHQVTQMGQEVILRCVPISNHLYFYWYRQILGQKVEFLVSFYNNEISEKSEIFDDQFSVERPDGSNFTLKIRSTKLEDSAMYFCASPRGDPGASEETQYFGPGTRLLVL.

The genes are TRBV20-1 and TRBJ1-6; a possible D gene is TRBD1 (6 bases). CDR3 length equals 15 residues. CDR1 is DFQATT and CDR2 is SNEGSKA in the germline V gene (reference sequence). The V and J ends lost 5 bases and 0 bases respectively, with 11 bases between them. The CDR3 spells CSAYRENSYNSPLHF. The CDR3 DNA reads as TGCAGTGCTTACAGGGAAAACTCCTATAATTCACCCCTCCACTTT.

This chain joins TRBV19 and TRBJ2-7; TRBD1 matches 9 bases. The V gene's germline CDR1 is LNHDA and CDR2 SQIVND (reference sequence). V gave up 6 bases and J gave up 5 bases; unmatched junction bases: 11. This CDR3 contains 15 residues. CDR3 region: CASRDPGTGINEQYF. CDR3 sequence (DNA): TGTGCCAGTAGGGATCCCGGGACAGGGATCAACGAGCAGTACTTC.

This clonotype turned up a few times. The rearrangement uses TRBV6-2 or TRBV6-3 and TRBJ1-5; 11 bases map to TRBD1. The CDR3 is 18 amino acids. The ends lost 0 bases at V and 3 bases at J; junction bases unmatched: 7. Germline lookup yields CDR1 MNHEY and CDR2 SVGEGT. CDR3 amino acids: CASSYSTWDRGYNQPQHF. The DNA for the CDR3 is TGTGCCAGCAGTTACTCGACCTGGGACAGGGGGTACAATCAGCCCCAGCATTTT.

About this clonotype: One junction end disagrees with the germline gene, perhaps due to a read error. The chain uses TRBV7-9 and TRBJ2-2; 7 bases map to TRBD2. CDR3 size: 14 residues. Germline V gene data show CDR1 as SEHNR and CDR2 as FQNEAQ (reference sequence). The CDR3 region has the DNA TGTGCCAGCAGCTTAGGCCTAGCGGTTGCGGAGCTGGTTTTT. Translation: CASSLGLAVAELVF.

This clonotype was detected a few times. CDR3 loop: CASSVDDIRGPGANYGYTF. In DNA, the CDR3 is TGTGCCAGCAGCGTAGATGATATCAGGGGTCCCGGAGCTAACTATGGCTACACCTTC. The chain is built from TRBV9 and TRBJ1-2, with D tentatively TRBD1 (6 bases). The germline V gene has CDR1 SGDLS and CDR2 YYNGEE. V dropped 0 bases and J dropped 0 bases, with 21 bases sitting between them. The CDR3 spans 19 residues.

This sequence joins TRBV5-1 and TRBJ1-4; D not resolved. This CDR3 has 14 residues. V lost 6 bases to trimming and J lost 4 bases, with 13 bases between them. Germline V lookup: CDR1 SGHRS, CDR2 YFSETQ. CDR3: CASNWTNYNEKLFF. CDR3 DNA sequence: TGCGCCAGCAACTGGACGAACTATAATGAAAAACTGTTTTTT.

The chain links TRBV28 to TRBJ1-5; D gene ambiguous. V was trimmed by 7 bases and J by 2 bases, leaving 12 bases between them. Germline V gene sequence: CDR1 MDHEN, CDR2 SYDVKM. The CDR3 is 14 residues long. The CDR3 bases are TGTGCCAGCATGGCGGAGGGCGGCAATCAGCCCCAGCATTTT. It encodes CASMAEGGNQPQHF.

The rearrangement links TRBV20-1 to TRBJ2-7; 7 bases line up with TRBD1. V lost 3 bases to trimming and J lost 0 bases; unmatched junction nucleotides: 11. The length of the CDR3 is 16 residues. CDR1 DFQATT and CDR2 SNEGSKA come from the germline V gene (reference sequence). DNA of the CDR3: TGCAGTGCTAGTCCCCGGGACAGCCCGTTCTCCTACGAGCAGTACTTC. Translation: CSASPRDSPFSYEQYF.

This clonotype was seen only once. This rearrangement joins TRBV29-1 to TRBJ2-1; D may correspond to TRBD1 or TRBD2 (6 bases each). The length of the CDR3 is 18 residues. Germline V lookup: CDR1 SQVTM, CDR2 ANQGSEA. Trimming took off 1 base at V and 4 bases at J, with 23 bases between the two ends. CDR3 DNA sequence: TGCAGCGTTGAAGGGACCGAGGAGGGGGTAAAGGGGTACAATGAGCAGTTCTTC. As protein: CSVEGTEEGVKGYNEQFF.

The chain joins TRBV20-1 to TRBJ2-7; TRBD2 matches at 7 bases. This CDR3 spans 15 amino acids. Looked up from germline, CDR1 is DFQATT and CDR2 is SNEGSKA (reference sequence). V lost 0 bases and J lost 3; bases outside the gene matches: 8. CDR3 in DNA: TGCAGTGCTAGAGATATGCGGGGGAGTAACTACGAGCAGTACTTC. The encoded protein is CSARDMRGSNYEQYF.

This clonotype appeared many times. This chain uses TRBV7-8 with TRBJ2-5; TRBD2 matches 11 bases. Germline values: CDR1 SGHVS, CDR2 FQNEAQ. The V and J ends lost 1 base and 5 bases, in that order; junction bases with no gene match: 6. The CDR3 is 16 residues long. DNA of the CDR3: TGTGCCAGCAGCTTAGAGATTAGCGGGGGGGCGGAGACCCAGTACTTC. This sequence encodes CASSLEISGGAETQYF.

Comment on this clonotype: A clone one base away is much larger, so this may be a read error. The chain couples TRBV6-6 to TRBJ1-1; D unclear. Trimming removed 6 bases at V and 2 bases at J, with 16 bases between. The CDR3 runs to 15 residues. Per the germline V gene, CDR1 is MNHNY and CDR2 is SVGAGI (reference sequence). CDR3 sequence (DNA): TGTGCCAGCAGGCAAAACGCGCTGAGTAACACTGAAGCTTTCTTT. Translated, it gives CASRQNALSNTEAFF.

This clonotype was seen repeatedly, ten times or more. V and J are TRBV7-9 and TRBJ2-7; D gene unclear. This CDR3 is 13 amino acids long. Germline V gives CDR1 SEHNR, CDR2 FQNEAQ (reference sequence). V gave up 4 bases and J gave up 6 bases, with 13 bases separating them. The CDR3 reads CASSSPPGFEQYF. CDR3 nucleotide sequence: TGTGCCAGCAGCTCCCCTCCAGGCTTCGAGCAGTACTTC.

There are a few counts of this clonotype. The genes are TRBV5-5 and TRBJ2-1; TRBD2 might be the D (5 bases). V lost 6 bases, J lost 2 bases, and 9 bases lay in between. The CDR3 covers 13 residues. Germline assignment: CDR1 SGHKS and CDR2 YYEKEE (reference sequence). This CDR3 reads CASTPGTYNEQFF. The CDR3 DNA reads TGTGCCAGCACCCCCGGGACCTACAATGAGCAGTTCTTC.

V and J are TRBV7-9 and TRBJ2-7; no reliable D call. Trimming cost V 5 bases and J 3 bases, with 14 bases left between them. Per the germline V gene, CDR1 is SEHNR and CDR2 is FQNEAQ (reference sequence). The CDR3 runs to 14 residues. CDR3 nucleotides: TGTGCCAGCAGCCACTCCCGATCTGTCTACGAGCAGTACTTC. Amino acid sequence: CASSHSRSVYEQYF.

The table lists this clonotype with a few counts. DNA for the CDR3: TGTGCCAGCAGCCACAGGGGAACTGGAAACACCATATATTTT. This gives the protein CASSHRGTGNTIYF. This chain links TRBV6-6 with TRBJ1-3; 7 bases agree with TRBD1. The CDR3 runs 14 residues. CDR1 is MNHNY and CDR2 is SVGAGI in the germline V gene (reference sequence). The V segment lost 6 bases and the J segment 2 bases; nucleotides outside the gene matches: 4.

This clonotype was observed many times. V and J are TRBV7-8 and TRBJ1-5; TRBD1 is a possible D gene (6 bases). CDR1 and CDR2 (germline): SGHVS, FQNEAQ. This CDR3 contains 16 residues. V lost 7 bases and J lost 7, with 23 bases in between. CDR3 bases: TGTGCCAGCACCTTTCGCCCCGGGCAGGGACAACAGCCCCAGCATTTT. Translating gives CASTFRPGQGQQPQHF.

This clonotype was seen at least ten times. The chain uses TRBV6-5 and TRBJ2-5; no firm D call. V was cut by 7 bases and J by 4 bases, with 19 bases left in between. This CDR3 spans 15 amino acids. Looked up from germline, CDR1 is MNHEY and CDR2 is SVGAGI. Written as DNA, the CDR3 is TGTGCCAGCACCAAGTGGGCCGACGGAAGAGAGACCCAGTACTTC. Its protein product is CASTKWADGRETQYF.

This chain uses TRBV28 with TRBJ2-5; tentatively, D is TRBD1 (8 bases). Germline loops: CDR1 MDHEN, CDR2 SYDVKM. Trimming stripped 10 bases from V and 4 bases from J, with 28 bases between. The CDR3 runs 17 residues. In DNA, the CDR3 is TGTGCCATCGAAAGAGGGGGGGGACAGGTAGTAGGAGAGACCCAGTACTTC. Amino acid sequence: CAIERGGGQVVGETQYF.

The CDR3: CATSRVPRSGDTQYF. The DNA for the CDR3 is TGTGCCACCAGCAGAGTCCCCCGGAGTGGGGATACGCAGTATTTT. V and J are TRBV15 and TRBJ2-3; D gene uncertain. The CDR3 length is 15 residues. Between the trimmed V and J ends, which lost 1 base and 6 bases, there was a span of 14 bases. The germline gives CDR1 LNHNV, CDR2 YYDKDF (reference sequence).

V gene TRBV4-3 combines with J gene TRBJ2-3; D not certain. From germline, CDR1 is LGHNA and CDR2 YSLEER. The CDR3 extends over 14 amino acids. Trimming removed 3 bases from V and 2 bases from J, with 9 bases in between. The CDR3 coding sequence is TGCGCCAGCAGCCAGCTAGGGCCCACAGATACGCAGTATTTT. Protein product: CASSQLGPTDTQYF.

The chain couples TRBV3-1 to TRBJ2-5; 7 nucleotides align to TRBD2. The CDR3 is 15 amino acids. CDR1 and CDR2 from the germline V gene are LGHDT and YNNKEL (reference sequence). The V and J ends lost 3 bases and 1 base, in that order; junction bases with no gene match: 5. The CDR3 is CASSHRRGSQETQYF. The CDR3 bases are TGTGCCAGCAGCCACCGGCGGGGGTCCCAAGAGACCCAGTACTTC.

This clonotype was detected ten times or more. V gene TRBV7-6 combines with J gene TRBJ2-2; D gene ambiguous. V lost 0 bases and J lost 4, with 12 bases in between. This CDR3 is built from 16 residues. Germline loops: CDR1 SGHVS, CDR2 FNYEAQ. For the CDR3, the DNA is TGTGCCAGCAGCTTAGCGCCGGCGAGTCCCACCGGGGAGCTGTTTTTT. Translating gives CASSLAPASPTGELFF.

This rearrangement joins TRBV7-9 to TRBJ1-1; 11 bases are shared with TRBD1. Germline V CDR1 and CDR2: SEHNR, FQNEAQ (reference sequence). The V gene end was trimmed by 5 bases and the J gene end by 5 bases; junction bases not matched to a gene: 25. The CDR3 runs to 21 residues. CDR3 nucleotides: TGTGCCAGCAGCGGGGGGACAGGGGGGTCGAAAGCAGACAGGGGGAGGACTGAAGCTTTCTTT. This translates into CASSGGTGGSKADRGRTEAFF.

This clonotype came up many times. This chain links TRBV12-3 or TRBV12-4 with TRBJ2-7, with D uncertain. V was trimmed by 6 bases and J by 3 bases, leaving 9 bases between them. The CDR3 contains 12 residues. The CDR3 region has the DNA TGTGCCAGCAGCTCACCTGACTACGAGCAGTACTTC. This codes for CASSSPDYEQYF.